The 18 T cell receptor beta chains in this list originate from one sample, sequenced in a study of shared clonotypes between healthy human individuals. The protocol was immunoSEQ multiplex PCR, while the TCRdb copy is restricted to in-frame clones and leaves out a portion. This table holds 2 million to 2.5 million clones, around 92% found once. Sequenced material: naive CD4+ T cells from PBMCs. Subset here: CD45RA+ positively selected. These receptor sequences come from a man younger than 30 in good health. Some clones in this sample may be carry-over from other donors' samples.

The chain joins TRBV2 to TRBJ2-2, with 9 nucleotides matching TRBD2. CDR1 SNHLY and CDR2 FYNNEI come from the germline V gene. V was pared by 6 bases and J by 6 bases, with 2 bases of the junction left unmatched. This CDR3 spans 13 amino acids. The CDR3: CASRLAGAGELFF. CDR3 DNA sequence: TGTGCCAGCAGATTAGCGGGAGCCGGGGAGCTGTTTTTT.

The rearrangement links TRBV27 to TRBJ2-3; 7 positions agree with TRBD2. Germline lookup yields CDR1 MNHEY and CDR2 SMNVEV (reference sequence). The CDR3 is made up of 16 amino acids. Trimming removed 6 bases from V and 0 bases from J; junction bases left unmatched: 9. The CDR3 sequence is CASSFTLAVSTDTQYF. CDR3 in DNA: TGTGCCAGCAGCTTTACCCTAGCGGTTAGCACAGATACGCAGTATTTT.

V usage is TRBV5-1 and J usage is TRBJ2-7, with D hard to call. Germline CDR1 reads SGHRS; CDR2 reads YFSETQ. This CDR3 spans 14 amino acids. Trimming shortened V by 2 bases and J by 2 bases, and 11 bases separated the two germline ends. The CDR3 DNA follows: TGCGCCAGCAGCTTATCGTCAGCTACCTACGAGCAGTACTTC. Its protein is CASSLSSATYEQYF. The full variable domain, in which reference TRBV5-1 and TRBJ2-7 provide the parts outside the CDR3, is KAGVTQTPRYLIKTRGQQVTLSCSPISGHRSVSWYQQTPGQGLQFLFEYFSETQRNKGNFPGRFSGRQFSNSRSEMNVSTLELGDSALYLCASSLSSATYEQYFGPGTRLTVT.

The chain combines TRBV11-2 with TRBJ2-1, with D hard to call. Between the trimmed V and J ends, which lost 5 bases and 6 bases, there was a span of 14 bases. The germline gives CDR1 SGHAT, CDR2 FQNNGV. There are 14 residues in the CDR3. The CDR3 DNA follows: TGTGCCAGCAGCCGGCCGTCCGCCGCCAATGAGCAGTTCTTC. Its translation: CASSRPSAANEQFF.

The chain couples TRBV5-6 to TRBJ1-5, with 7 bases fitting TRBD1. This CDR3 contains 16 residues. The J segment lost 6 bases and the V segment lost 4 bases, leaving 13 bases of the junction unmatched. The germline CDR1 and CDR2 sequences are SGHDT and YYEEEE. The CDR3 reads CASSRAWAGGTQPQHF. The CDR3 DNA is TGTGCCAGCAGCAGGGCGTGGGCAGGGGGGACTCAGCCCCAGCATTTT.

The V and J genes are TRBV9 and TRBJ2-2, with 13 bases identical to TRBD2. V was clipped by 0 bases and J by 6 bases; unmatched bases: 2. CDR1 is SGDLS and CDR2 is YYNGEE in the germline V gene. The CDR3 consists of 16 residues. CDR3 sequence reads: CASSVGTSGSAGELFF. CDR3 coding DNA: TGTGCCAGCAGCGTAGGGACTAGCGGGAGCGCCGGGGAGCTGTTTTTT.

A note on this clone: Other DNA sequences of this sample code for an identical CDR3. The CDR3 nucleotides read TGTGCCAGCAGTTTATTGGCAGGACCCTACGAGCAGTACTTC. It specifies CASSLLAGPYEQYF. The V call is TRBV28, the J call TRBJ2-7; D remains unclear. Germline CDR1 MDHEN, CDR2 SYDVKM. Trimming took off 1 base at V and 2 bases at J, with 9 bases between the two ends. CDR3 length equals 14 residues.

The chain employs TRBV6-6 and TRBJ2-2; the match to TRBD2 covers 10 bases. In germline, CDR1 is MNHNY, CDR2 SVGAGI (reference sequence). The CDR3 has 16 residues. Germline trimming cut 6 bases from V and 7 bases from J; bases unmatched to any gene: 11. CDR3 in amino acids: CASRPRLAGGFGELFF. The CDR3 DNA is TGTGCCAGCAGACCCAGACTAGCGGGCGGGTTCGGGGAGCTGTTTTTT.

Note on this clone: Distinct nucleotide sequences in the sample also encode this CDR3. The chain is built from TRBV18 and TRBJ1-1; tentatively, D is TRBD1 (6 bases). The germline V and J ends were trimmed by 3 bases and 0 bases, with 8 bases remaining between them. The germline CDR1 and CDR2 sequences are KGHSH and LQKENI. This CDR3 spans 14 amino acids. The CDR3 loop reads CASSPDSLNTEAFF. CDR3 in DNA: TGTGCCAGCTCACCGGACAGCCTGAACACTGAAGCTTTCTTT. The full variable domain, with the rest looked up from reference TRBV18 and TRBJ1-1, is NAGVMQNPRHLVRRRGQEARLRCSPMKGHSHVYWYRQLPEEGLKFMVYLQKENIIDESGMPKERFSAEFPKEGPSILRIQQVVRGDSAAYFCASSPDSLNTEAFFGQGTRLTVV.

The J gene is TRBJ1-5, the V gene TRBV2; possibly TRBD1 for D (5 bases). Per germline, CDR1 SNHLY and CDR2 FYNNEI. V was pared by 4 bases and J by 4 bases, with 17 bases between. There are 16 residues in the CDR3. In DNA form, the CDR3 reads TGTGCCAGCAGTGGCCCTGGAGGGGAAAGGAATCAGCCCCAGCATTTT. Translated: CASSGPGGERNQPQHF. The whole variable domain, remainder taken from reference TRBV2 and TRBJ1-5, is EPEVTQTPSHQVTQMGQEVILRCVPISNHLYFYWYRQILGQKVEFLVSFYNNEISEKSEIFDDQFSVERPDGSNFTLKIRSTKLEDSAMYFCASSGPGGERNQPQHFGDGTRLSIL.

V gene TRBV28 combines with J gene TRBJ1-4, with D uncertain. In germline, CDR1 is MDHEN, CDR2 SYDVKM. V was pared by 3 bases and J by 4 bases, with 12 bases between. This CDR3 spans 15 amino acids. CDR3 in amino acids: CASSFSAGYNEKLFF. CDR3 in DNA: TGTGCCAGCAGTTTTTCGGCCGGATATAATGAAAAACTGTTTTTT.

The V gene is TRBV7-2, the J gene TRBJ2-7; TRBD2 might be the D (6 bases). This CDR3 contains 14 residues. The V end was cut by 1 base, the J end by 5 bases, with 12 bases between. Germline V gives CDR1 SGHTA, CDR2 FQGNSA. CDR3 DNA sequence: TGTGCCAGCAGCTTAGGGCGGGGTTACCACGAGCAGTACTTC. As protein: CASSLGRGYHEQYF.

A remark on this clone: The germline gene is not matched at one end of the junction; a read error may be the cause. This chain uses TRBV6-6 with TRBJ1-5; D gene uncertain. The CDR3 covers 14 residues. The germline V gene has CDR1 MNHNY and CDR2 SVGAGI (reference sequence). CDR3 bases: TGTGCCAGCAGGGAAGAAGCCCGTGTTCAGGCCCAGCATTTT. Encoded protein: CASREEARVQAQHF.

This rearrangement joins TRBV4-1 to TRBJ2-2; TRBD2 matches at 12 bases. V was pared by 2 bases and J by 3 bases, with 10 bases of the junction left unmatched. CDR1 MGHRA and CDR2 YSYEKL come from the germline V gene. This CDR3 comprises 19 residues. CDR3 sequence reads: CASSQLGLAGGPHTGELFF. The CDR3 DNA sequence: TGCGCCAGCAGCCAACTCGGTCTAGCGGGAGGGCCCCACACCGGGGAGCTGTTTTTT.

The rearrangement links TRBV5-1 to TRBJ2-7, with D uncertain. Germline lookup yields CDR1 SGHRS and CDR2 YFSETQ. CDR3 length equals 15 residues. Trimming took off 0 bases at V and 1 base at J, with 11 bases between the two ends. CDR3 coding DNA: TGCGCCAGCAGCTTGGTCCCCCAAGGGTCCTACGAGCAGTACTTC. Its protein is CASSLVPQGSYEQYF.

The V call is TRBV5-1, the J call TRBJ2-3; the match to TRBD1 covers 12 bases. Unmatched junction bases numbered 8, after V lost 4 bases and J lost 5 bases. Germline assignment: CDR1 SGHRS and CDR2 YFSETQ. This CDR3 has 16 amino acids. CDR3 bases: TGCGCCAGCAGCGCCGGGACAGGGGGCCTTCTAGATACGCAGTATTTT. Protein: CASSAGTGGLLDTQYF.

The chain links TRBV6-5 to TRBJ2-3, with 9 bases fitting TRBD2. The CDR3 is 14 amino acids. Trimming removed 6 bases from V and 5 bases from J; junction bases left unmatched: 6. Germline V CDR1 and CDR2: MNHEY, SVGAGI. The CDR3 DNA reads TGTGCCAGCAGGGAGAGCGGGAGGCAAGATACGCAGTATTTT. It encodes CASRESGRQDTQYF.

The V and J genes are TRBV18 and TRBJ1-5; perhaps TRBD1 as D (5 bases). This CDR3 has 15 amino acids. The germline CDR1 and CDR2 sequences are KGHSH and LQKENI. The germline V and J ends were trimmed by 6 bases and 6 bases, with 18 bases remaining between them. DNA for the CDR3: TGTGCCAGCTCTCCAAGGGACGGCGGGGGTCAGCCCCAGCATTTT. It yields the protein CASSPRDGGGQPQHF.